This T cell receptor beta chain was observed in a study of response to subunit inactivated influenza vaccine. Findings of the study overall: With each seasonal influenza vaccination, the authors suggested, few new T cells are recruited.

As to this clonotype: Antigen: not known.

Germline loops: CDR1 MGHRA, CDR2 YSYEKL. The CDR3 sequence is 13 residues long. Deletions cut 0 bases from V and 5 bases from J, with 6 bases between. From the RT-PCR reads, TCRdb called clonotypes with MiXCR, one entry per CDR3 protein. This table has around 480,000 distinct CDR3 sequences, about 15% appearing once. This sequence originates from a man aged 45 to 75 who received an inactivated influenza vaccine. Sequenced here: CD4+ T cells sorted from PBMCs, sampled 23 months after vaccination. The chain combines TRBV4-1 with TRBJ2-3; D unresolved. CDR3 in DNA: TGCGCCAGCAGCCAAGAGGCTTTAGATACGCAGTATTTT. It codes for CASSQEALDTQYF.